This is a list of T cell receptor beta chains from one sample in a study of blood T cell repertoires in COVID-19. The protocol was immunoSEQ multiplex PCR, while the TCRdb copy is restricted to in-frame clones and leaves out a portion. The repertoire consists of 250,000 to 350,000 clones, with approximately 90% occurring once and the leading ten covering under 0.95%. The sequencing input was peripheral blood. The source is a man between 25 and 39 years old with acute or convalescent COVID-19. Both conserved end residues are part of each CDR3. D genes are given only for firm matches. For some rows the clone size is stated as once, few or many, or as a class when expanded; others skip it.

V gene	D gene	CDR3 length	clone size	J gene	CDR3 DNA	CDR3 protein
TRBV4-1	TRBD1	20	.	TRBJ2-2	TGCGCCAGCAGCCAAGATCCAGGACAGGACCGTTATGCGAGTGACGGGGAGCTGTTTTTT	CASSQDPGQDRYASDGELFF
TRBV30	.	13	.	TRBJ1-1	TGTGCCTGGAGTAACACAGGAAACACTGAAGCTTTCTTT	CAWSNTGNTEAFF
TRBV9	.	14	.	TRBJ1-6	TGTGCCAGCAGCGAGCGGAGTTTGAATTCACCCCTCCACTTT	CASSERSLNSPLHF
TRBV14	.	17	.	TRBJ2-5	TGTGCCAGCAGCCAAGAAAGGCCGCGCCCCAGGGAAGAGACCCAGTACTTC	CASSQERPRPREETQYF
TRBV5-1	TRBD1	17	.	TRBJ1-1	TGCGCCAGCAGCCGCGGGACAGGGGGTAATGGGGACACTGAAGCTTTCTTT	CASSRGTGGNGDTEAFF
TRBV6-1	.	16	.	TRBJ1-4	TGTGCCAGCAGTGAACGGACAGTTCCAACTAATGAAAAACTGTTTTTT	CASSERTVPTNEKLFF
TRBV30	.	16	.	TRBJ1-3	TGTGCCTGGAGGCCCGTGGGCGGGCTTTACGGAAACACCATATATTTT	CAWRPVGGLYGNTIYF
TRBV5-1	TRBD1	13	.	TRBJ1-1	TGCGCCAGCAGCCAGGGACAGTCCCTTGGAGCTTTCTTT	CASSQGQSLGAFF
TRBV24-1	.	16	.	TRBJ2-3	TGTGCCACCAGTGACGAGAGACTAGGGGGCACAGATACGCAGTATTTT	CATSDERLGGTDTQYF
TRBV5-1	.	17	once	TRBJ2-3	TGCGCCAGCAGCTTAGAAATCCCGAGCGGAGATCCAGATACGCAGTATTTT	CASSLEIPSGDPDTQYF
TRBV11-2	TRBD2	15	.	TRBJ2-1	TGTGCCAGCAGCGCCAGCCGCCTAGCGGGGGTATTAGGGTTCTTC	CASSASRLAGVLGFF
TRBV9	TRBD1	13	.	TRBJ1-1	TGTGCCAGCAGCGTAGGAGGGGGCGGTTGGATTTTCTTT	CASSVGGGGWIFF
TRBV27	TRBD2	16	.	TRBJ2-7	TGTGCCAGCAGCCCGACTAGCGGAATAAGCTCCTACGAGCAGTACTTC	CASSPTSGISSYEQYF
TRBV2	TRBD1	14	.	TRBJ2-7	TGTGCCAGCACCCGGGACAGGGGGTCCTACGAGCAGTACTTC	CASTRDRGSYEQYF
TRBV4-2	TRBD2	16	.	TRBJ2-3	TGTGCCAGCAGCTACCGACTAGCGGGAGCCACAGATACGCAGTATTTT	CASSYRLAGATDTQYF
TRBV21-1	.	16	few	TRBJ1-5	TGTGCCAGCAGCAAAGGTCCAGGGTATAGCAATCAGCCCCAGCATTTT	CASSKGPGYSNQPQHF
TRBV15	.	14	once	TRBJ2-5	TGTGCCACCAGCAGAGAGGGGCGGGACGGGACCCAGTACTTC	CATSREGRDGTQYF
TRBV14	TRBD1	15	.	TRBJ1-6	TGTGCCAGCAGCCAAACTCAGGGGGGAAATTCACCCCTCCACTTT	CASSQTQGGNSPLHF
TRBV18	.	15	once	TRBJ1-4	TGTGCCAGCTCACCCCAATTTGGGGAGTATGAAAAACTGTTTTTT	CASSPQFGEYEKLFF
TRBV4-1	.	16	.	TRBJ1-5	TGCGCCAGCAGCCCGGGGGTCGACACTTTATGGGAGCCCCAGCATTTT	CASSPGVDTLWEPQHF
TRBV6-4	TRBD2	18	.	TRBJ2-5	TGTGCCAGCAGTGATGGACTACTAGCGGGGGGGGTACAAGAGACCCAGTACTTC	CASSDGLLAGGVQETQYF
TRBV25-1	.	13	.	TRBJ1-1	TGTGCCAGCAGTAGACAGCGAAACACTGAAGCTTTCTTT	CASSRQRNTEAFF
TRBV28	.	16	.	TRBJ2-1	TGTGCCAGCAGTTTAGGTAGGGGGGGCCCATACAATGAGCAGTTCTTC	CASSLGRGGPYNEQFF
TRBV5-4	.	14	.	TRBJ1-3	TGTGCCAGCAGCTTAAGGGGAGGTGGAAACACCATATATTTT	CASSLRGGGNTIYF
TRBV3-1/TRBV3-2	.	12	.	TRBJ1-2	TGTGCCAGCAGCAGACAGAACTATGGCTACACCTTC	CASSRQNYGYTF
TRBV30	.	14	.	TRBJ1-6	TGTGCCTCCATGTTAGGGGTCGCAAATTCACCCCTCCACTTT	CASMLGVANSPLHF
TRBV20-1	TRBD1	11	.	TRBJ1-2	TGCAGTGCCCACGGACAGGCTGGCTACACCTTC	CSAHGQAGYTF
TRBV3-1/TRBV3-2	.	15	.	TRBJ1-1	TGTGCCAGCAGCCAGTTGGCAGGGAGGAGCACTGAAGCTTTCTTT	CASSQLAGRSTEAFF
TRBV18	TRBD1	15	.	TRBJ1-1	TGTGCCAGCTCACCAATGCAGGGGGCGAACACTGAAGCTTTCTTT	CASSPMQGANTEAFF
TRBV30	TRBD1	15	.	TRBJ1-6	TGTGCCTGGAAACTGGACAGGTCTTATAATTCACCCCTCCACTTT	CAWKLDRSYNSPLHF
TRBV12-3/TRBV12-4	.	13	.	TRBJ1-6	TGTGCCAGCATGTTTAGTAGTGCTTCACCCCTCCACTTT	CASMFSSASPLHF
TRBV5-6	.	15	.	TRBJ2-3	TGTGCCAGCAGCTCGGGGTGGCCCTACACAGATACGCAGTATTTT	CASSSGWPYTDTQYF
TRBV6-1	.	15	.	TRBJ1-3	TGTGCCAGCAGTGAAAGTCACTACAGGAGGGACACCATATATTTT	CASSESHYRRDTIYF
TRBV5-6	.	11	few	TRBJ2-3	TGTGCCAGCAGCTTCCGAGAATCGCAGTATTTT	CASSFRESQYF
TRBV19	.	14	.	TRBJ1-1	TGTGCCAGTAGTATACAGCGGTTGAACACTGAAGCTTTCTTT	CASSIQRLNTEAFF
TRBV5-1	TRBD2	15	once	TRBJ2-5	TGCGCCAGCAGCTTGGGTAGCGGGAGTGCGGAGACCCAGTACTTC	CASSLGSGSAETQYF
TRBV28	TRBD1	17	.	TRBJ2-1	TGTGCCAGCAGTTTCGGACTGACAGGGGGCTTTTACAATGAGCAGTTCTTC	CASSFGLTGGFYNEQFF
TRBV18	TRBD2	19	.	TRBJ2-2	TGTGCCAGCTCACCACCGGCTAGCGGGAGGGCCGTTTACACCGGGGAGCTGTTTTTT	CASSPPASGRAVYTGELFF
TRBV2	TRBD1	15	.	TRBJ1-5	TGTGCCAGCAGAGCCTTCCGGGACAGCGAGCAGCCCCAGCATTTT	CASRAFRDSEQPQHF
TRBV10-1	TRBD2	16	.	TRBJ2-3	TGCGCCAGCAGTGAGTCGGCTAGCGGGGACACAGATACGCAGTATTTT	CASSESASGDTDTQYF
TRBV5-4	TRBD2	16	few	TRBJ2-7	TGTGCCAGCAGTCCCCCTAGCGGGGGTGGGATTTACGAGCAGTACTTC	CASSPPSGGGIYEQYF
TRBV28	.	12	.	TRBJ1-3	TGTGCCAGCAGTCCCGACTCCCGCCCCATATATTTT	CASSPDSRPIYF